Sequencing of this T cell receptor beta chain was carried out in a study of T cells in tuberculosis. After thawing and overnight rest, PBMC were stained with GMM-loaded CD1B tetramer, viability dye and anti-CD3 for sorting. The CD1B tetramers carried C32 glucose monomycolate purified from Rhodococcus equi. Germline V gene lookup returns CDR1 ENHRY and CDR2 SYGVKD. CDR3 length: 17 amino acids. V shed 0 bases and J shed 2 bases, with 16 bases lying between them. The method was immunoSEQ multiplex PCR; TCRdb's version includes in-frame clones alone and lacks a portion of them. The repertoire holds about 58,000 clones, with roughly 87% as singletons.

This rearrangement joins TRBV10-3 to TRBJ1-1, with a tentative D call TRBD1 (5 bases). The sequenced sample was CD1b-GMM tetramer-negative cells sorted from PBMCs. The receptor comes from an adult woman with latent tuberculosis. CDR3 amino acids: CAISESTGVGVNTEAFF. The CDR3 coding sequence is TGTGCCATCAGTGAGTCGACGGGGGTTGGAGTTAACACTGAAGCTTTCTTT.